The 23 T cell receptor beta chains reported below all come from one sample, sequenced in a study of CD8+CD57+ T cells in acquired aplastic anemia. Study results and limitations: Lower diversity marked CD8+CD57+ cells in patients, relative to total CD4+ and CD8+ pools.

All sequencing subjects had displayed CD8+CD57+ cell expansion on flow cytometry. Profiles of TCR beta VDJ and CDR3 were generated from a genomic DNA template. In TCRdb, the reads were re-called with MiXCR into one record per CDR3 protein. The profile shows around 15,000 distinct CDR3 sequences, around two fifths of them singletons. Antigens for these TCRs are unknown. Sample: CD8+CD57+ T cells sorted from PBMCs. Noted subset: bead-enriched CD8+CD57+ effector memory T cells from SAA patients. All receptors come from a human donor with aplastic anemia.

Only a few counts were recorded for this clonotype. One base away lies a much larger clone, so this may be a sequencing read error. The chain recombines TRBV5-6 with TRBJ1-4, with unresolved D. This CDR3 has 14 amino acids. Germline CDR1 reads SGHDT; CDR2 reads YYEEEE. The CDR3 here is CASGFRRTNEKLFF. CDR3 nucleotide sequence: TGTGCCAGCGGCTTTCGTCGGACTAATGAAAAACTGTTTTTT.

The sample holds many counts of this clonotype. V gene TRBV6-5 combines with J gene TRBJ1-2; 10 bases map to TRBD1. The CDR3 spans 15 residues. Trimming cost V 4 bases and J 5 bases; bases outside gene matches: 7. Germline CDR1 is MNHEY and CDR2 is SVGAGI. DNA for the CDR3: TGTGCCAGCAGTTCAAGACAGGGGGCACGTTATGGCTACACCTTC. Protein sequence: CASSSRQGARYGYTF.

In this sample, this clonotype turned up many times. The chain couples TRBV5-5 to TRBJ2-7; TRBD1 matches at 7 bases. The CDR3 covers 16 residues. CDR1 is SGHKS, CDR2 YYEKEE, per germline (reference sequence). V was clipped by 3 bases and J by 4 bases; unmatched bases: 13. The CDR3 loop is CASSWAGTAVVYEQYF. CDR3 nucleotides: TGTGCCAGCAGCTGGGCCGGGACAGCGGTGGTGTACGAGCAGTACTTC.

This clonotype was observed a handful of times. The chain is built from TRBV10-3 and TRBJ2-3, with D uncertain. V was clipped by 10 bases and J by 4 bases, with 12 bases between them. Germline CDR1 reads ENHRY; CDR2 reads SYGVKD. The CDR3 consists of 12 residues. The CDR3: CASRKQADTQYF. For the CDR3, the DNA is TGTGCCAGCAGGAAGCAGGCAGATACGCAGTATTTT.

The chain carries TRBV9 and TRBJ1-3; TRBD1 might be the D (5 bases). Trimming left V 0 bases short and J 2 bases short, with 9 bases between. CDR1 is SGDLS, CDR2 YYNGEE, per germline. CDR3 length: 15 amino acids. DNA of the CDR3: TGTGCCAGCAGCGTAGCGGGGGGGACTGGAAACACCATATATTTT. This gives the protein CASSVAGGTGNTIYF.

V gene TRBV4-3 combines with J gene TRBJ2-5; D is perhaps TRBD2 (5 bases). Germline CDR1 is LGHNA and CDR2 is YSLEER. V gave up 0 bases and J gave up 5 bases, with 13 bases separating them. The CDR3 is 15 amino acids. CDR3 DNA sequence: TGCGCCAGCAGCCAAGAAAGGCGGGTGAGGGAGACCCAGTACTTC. Translated: CASSQERRVRETQYF.

This clonotype was detected only a few times. The chain is built from TRBV19 and TRBJ1-2; tentatively, D is TRBD1 (5 bases). Germline CDR1 LNHDA, CDR2 SQIVND (reference sequence). The CDR3 covers 13 residues. V dropped 6 bases and J dropped 7 bases, with 15 bases sitting between them. CDR3 in amino acids: CASRTGTTAGYTF. The CDR3 DNA follows: TGTGCCAGTAGGACCGGGACTACTGCTGGCTACACCTTC.

This clonotype has ten or more counts. The V and J genes are TRBV7-6 and TRBJ1-1, with D hard to call. CDR1 is SGHVS, CDR2 FNYEAQ, per germline. Trimming removed 1 base at V and 4 bases at J, with 7 bases between. This CDR3 comprises 13 residues. CDR3 in amino acids: CASSLDSSTEAFF. The CDR3 DNA reads TGTGCCAGCAGCTTAGATAGTAGCACTGAAGCTTTCTTT.

The V call is TRBV4-1, the J call TRBJ1-4, with D possibly matching TRBD1 (6 bases). Trimming stripped 4 bases from V and 7 bases from J, with 16 bases between. The CDR3 covers 15 residues. Germline V CDR1 and CDR2: MGHRA, YSYEKL. DNA for the CDR3: TGCGCCAGCAGCCGAGACGGGGGGCCCGCTGAAAAACTGTTTTTT. This encodes CASSRDGGPAEKLFF.

This chain joins TRBV4-1 and TRBJ2-1, with D maybe TRBD1 (6 bases). CDR1 and CDR2 from the germline V gene are MGHRA and YSYEKL. The CDR3 loop spans 15 amino acids. Trimming took 6 bases from V and 0 from J, leaving 12 bases between them. This CDR3 reads CASSPGTRSYNEQFF. CDR3 coding DNA: TGCGCCAGCAGTCCTGGGACACGCTCCTACAATGAGCAGTTCTTC.

This sequence joins TRBV15 and TRBJ2-7; TRBD1 is a possible D gene (7 bases). The CDR3 extends over 16 amino acids. The V end was cut by 3 bases, the J end by 4 bases, with 19 bases between. In germline, CDR1 is LNHNV, CDR2 YYDKDF (reference sequence). The CDR3 DNA is TGTGCCACCAGCAGCTTAGAGGCAGGGGGGTTATACGAGCAGTACTTC. Protein product: CATSSLEAGGLYEQYF.

By share of the sample, this clonotype is hyperexpanded. Here the CDR3 reads CASSELRGSSYEQYF. The CDR3 DNA follows: TGCGCCAGCAGCGAACTTCGGGGCAGCTCCTACGAGCAGTACTTC. This chain uses TRBV5-1 with TRBJ2-7, with D possibly called TRBD1 or TRBD2 (5 bases each). The CDR3 has 15 residues. Trimming took off 4 bases at V and 0 bases at J, with 14 bases between the two ends. Germline V gene sequence: CDR1 SGHRS, CDR2 YFSETQ.

The chain combines TRBV7-9 with TRBJ1-6, with D unresolved. The V end lost 5 bases, the J end lost 5 bases, and 10 bases lay between the germline ends. CDR3 length equals 14 residues. Germline V gene sequence: CDR1 SEHNR, CDR2 FQNEAQ (reference sequence). Here the CDR3 DNA reads TGTGCCAGCAGCCGACCCCGGGATAATTCACCCCTCCACTTT. This encodes CASSRPRDNSPLHF.

The V and J genes are TRBV2 and TRBJ2-2, with a possible D match to TRBD2 (5 bases). The CDR3 runs to 12 residues. The V and J ends lost 6 bases and 6 bases respectively, with 8 bases between them. Germline values: CDR1 SNHLY, CDR2 FYNNEI. The CDR3 loop is CASSGLSGELFF. In nucleotides, the CDR3 is TGTGCCAGCAGCGGACTTTCCGGGGAGCTGTTTTTT.

V and J are TRBV7-3 and TRBJ2-2; D is unresolved. This CDR3 spans 15 amino acids. Germline V gene data show CDR1 as SGHTA and CDR2 as FQGTGA. V was clipped by 4 bases and J by 6 bases, with 15 bases between them. DNA for the CDR3: TGTGCCAGCAGCTCACCCCTCGAATTAGCCGGGGAGCTGTTTTTT. This translates into CASSSPLELAGELFF.

The chain combines TRBV5-1 with TRBJ2-1; 8 bases fit TRBD1. CDR3 length equals 15 residues. Germline loops: CDR1 SGHRS, CDR2 YFSETQ. The J segment lost 4 bases and the V segment lost 3 bases, leaving 6 bases of the junction unmatched. This CDR3 reads CASSSDRGSYNEQFF. In DNA, the CDR3 is TGCGCCAGCAGCTCCGACAGGGGTTCATACAATGAGCAGTTCTTC.

This clonotype was seen a few times. V gene TRBV15 combines with J gene TRBJ1-3, with TRBD1 as a possible D gene (5 bases). Germline-derived CDR1 and CDR2 are LNHNV and YYDKDF (reference sequence). This CDR3 contains 13 residues. Trimming removed 3 bases from V and 16 bases from J, with 19 bases in between. CDR3 in DNA: TGTGCCACCAGCAGCAATCCTTCCGACAGTTCCTATTTT. Translated, it gives CATSSNPSDSSYF.

Only one count was recorded for this clonotype. For the CDR3, the DNA is TGCAGTGTTTATCCTAGCGGGAGTAACAATGAGCAGTTCTTC. Protein: CSVYPSGSNNEQFF. The rearrangement links TRBV20-1 to TRBJ2-1; 10 bases line up with TRBD2. CDR1 and CDR2 (germline): DFQATT, SNEGSKA (reference sequence). The CDR3 extends over 14 amino acids. Unmatched junction bases numbered 8, after V lost 7 bases and J lost 5 bases.

This clonotype has more than one count but fewer than ten. V gene TRBV5-4 combines with J gene TRBJ2-7; D unresolved. The CDR3 consists of 12 residues. The V end was cut by 2 bases, the J end by 6 bases, with 9 bases between. Per germline, CDR1 SGHNT and CDR2 YYREEE (reference sequence). The CDR3 reads CASSFGPSEQYF. In DNA, the CDR3 is TGTGCCAGCAGCTTTGGACCCTCCGAGCAGTACTTC.

This clonotype was picked up a small number of times. The V call is TRBV20-1, the J call TRBJ2-7; 7 nucleotides align to TRBD1. Germline loops: CDR1 DFQATT, CDR2 SNEGSKA (reference sequence). This CDR3 is 14 amino acids long. J gave up 3 bases and V 2 bases, and 7 bases lay outside the gene matches. CDR3 DNA: TGCAGTGCTAGACCTGGCAGGGGGATCTACGAGCAGTACTTC. This codes for CSARPGRGIYEQYF.

The chain combines TRBV15 with TRBJ1-2; D is possibly TRBD1 (6 bases). Trimming removed 4 bases at V and 7 bases at J, with 13 bases between. The CDR3 sequence is 13 residues long. Germline V CDR1 and CDR2: LNHNV, YYDKDF (reference sequence). The CDR3 DNA reads as TGTGCCACCAGCAAGATACAGGGAACTGGCTACACCTTC. Protein sequence: CATSKIQGTGYTF.

In its sample, this clonotype was seen many times. This chain links TRBV9 with TRBJ2-3, with TRBD2 identical over 8 bases. Germline assignment: CDR1 SGDLS and CDR2 YYNGEE. This CDR3 comprises 15 residues. The trim removed 5 bases at V and 0 bases at J, leaving 5 bases unmatched. The CDR3 reads CASRPGGASTDTQYF. In DNA, the CDR3 is TGTGCCAGCAGGCCCGGGGGGGCGAGCACAGATACGCAGTATTTT.

This clonotype turned up a few times. This sequence may be a read error, since a much larger clone differs from it by one base. The J gene is TRBJ1-1, the V gene TRBV28, with no clear D. The germline V gene has CDR1 MDHEN and CDR2 SYDVKM. The V and J ends lost 3 bases and 9 bases respectively, with 11 bases between them. The CDR3 is 12 residues long. The DNA of the CDR3 is TGTGCCAGCAGTTTTAAGGGTGGACAAGCTTTCTTT. Residues: CASSFKGGQAFF.